The sequence of this TCR beta chain was determined in a study of PD-L1 blockade in urothelial cancer. Study-wide context: Bladder-origin urothelial cancer in males described about 85% of the 29 patients. Reported median T cell count for blood samples was around 140,000.

The germline V gene has CDR1 SGHRS and CDR2 YFSETQ. The CDR3 contains 18 residues. V lost 0 bases, J lost 6 bases, and 19 bases lay in between. The repertoire was sequenced with immunoSEQ multiplex PCR; TCRdb's copy has only in-frame clones and lacks some. The sample has 100,000 to 150,000 clones, 84% seen once; the top ten hold about 2.9%. Described time point: pretreatment peripheral blood. This TCR derives from a man over 45 with urothelial cancer. V usage is TRBV5-1 and J usage is TRBJ1-6; possibly TRBD1 for D (5 bases). The sequences come from PBMCs, collected around atezolizumab (anti-PD-L1) treatment. CDR3 amino acids: CASSLAPSGTGGNSPLHF. CDR3 coding DNA: TGCGCCAGCAGCTTGGCGCCTTCAGGGACGGGAGGTAATTCACCCCTCCACTTT. Combining the CDR3 with reference TRBV5-1 and TRBJ1-6 gives the whole variable domain KAGVTQTPRYLIKTRGQQVTLSCSPISGHRSVSWYQQTPGQGLQFLFEYFSETQRNKGNFPGRFSGRQFSNSRSEMNVSTLELGDSALYLCASSLAPSGTGGNSPLHFGNGTRLTVT.